This T cell receptor (beta chain) was documented in a study of control samples from healthy donors and cancer patients. Assay: immunoSEQ multiplex PCR; the TCRdb copy retains only in-frame clones and omits some. In the table there are roughly 120,000 clones, 88% of which are singletons. Sample: blood. The receptor's source is a woman aged 70 to 79 in good health.

The CDR3 here is CASAGDPGYTF. Here the CDR3 DNA reads TGCGCCAGCGCGGGGGACCCTGGCTACACCTTC. The chain couples TRBV10-2 to TRBJ1-2; the D gene is possibly TRBD1 (5 bases). Trimming stripped 8 bases from V and 7 bases from J, with 11 bases between. Germline V gene data show CDR1 as WSHSY and CDR2 as SAAADI. The CDR3 has 11 amino acids.